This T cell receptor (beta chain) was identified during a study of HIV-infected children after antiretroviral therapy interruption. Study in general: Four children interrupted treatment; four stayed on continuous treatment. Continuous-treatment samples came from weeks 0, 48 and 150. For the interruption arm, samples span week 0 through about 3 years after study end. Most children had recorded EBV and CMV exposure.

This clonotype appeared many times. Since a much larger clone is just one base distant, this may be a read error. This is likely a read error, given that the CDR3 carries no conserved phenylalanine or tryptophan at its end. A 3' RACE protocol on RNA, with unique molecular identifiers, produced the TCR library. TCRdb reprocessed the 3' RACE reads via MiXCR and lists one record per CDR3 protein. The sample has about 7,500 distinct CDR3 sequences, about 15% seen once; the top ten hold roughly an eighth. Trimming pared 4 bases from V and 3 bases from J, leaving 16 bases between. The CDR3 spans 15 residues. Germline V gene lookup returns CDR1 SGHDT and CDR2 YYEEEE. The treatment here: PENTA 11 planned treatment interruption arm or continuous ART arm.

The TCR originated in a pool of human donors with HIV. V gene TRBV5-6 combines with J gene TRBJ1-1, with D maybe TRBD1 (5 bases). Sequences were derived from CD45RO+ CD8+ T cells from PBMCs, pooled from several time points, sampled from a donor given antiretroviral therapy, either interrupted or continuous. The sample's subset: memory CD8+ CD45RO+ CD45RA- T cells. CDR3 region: CASSPAPGRDTEAFL. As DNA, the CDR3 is TGTGCCAGCAGCCCTGCTCCGGGACGGGACACTGAAGCTTTCCTT.